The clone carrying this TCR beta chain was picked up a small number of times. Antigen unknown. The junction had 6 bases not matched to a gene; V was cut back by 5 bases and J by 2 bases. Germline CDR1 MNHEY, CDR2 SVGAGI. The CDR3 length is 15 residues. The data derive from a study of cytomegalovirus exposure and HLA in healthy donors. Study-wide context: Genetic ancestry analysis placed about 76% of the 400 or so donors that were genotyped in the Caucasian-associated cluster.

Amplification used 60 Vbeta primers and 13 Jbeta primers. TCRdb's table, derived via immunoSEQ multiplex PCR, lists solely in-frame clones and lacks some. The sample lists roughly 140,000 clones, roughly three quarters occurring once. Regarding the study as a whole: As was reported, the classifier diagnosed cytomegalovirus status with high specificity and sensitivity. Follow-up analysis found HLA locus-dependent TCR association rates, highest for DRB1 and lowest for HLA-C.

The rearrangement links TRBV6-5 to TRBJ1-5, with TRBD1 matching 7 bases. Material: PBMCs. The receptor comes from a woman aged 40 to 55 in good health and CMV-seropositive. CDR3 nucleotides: TGTGCCAGCAGTGCCGGGACAGTGGGCAATCAGCCCCAGCATTTT. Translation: CASSAGTVGNQPQHF.